One sample yielded the 28 T cell receptor beta chains listed below, sequenced in a study of shared clonotypes between healthy human individuals. Measured with immunoSEQ multiplex PCR; TCRdb has only the in-frame clones, and not every one. The sample shows 2 million to 2.5 million clones, 85% to 95% of them seen only once. Sample: naive CD4+ T cells from PBMCs. Subset: CD45RA+ positively selected. These receptors originate from a man in his late teens or twenties in good health. Some clones in this sample may be carry-over from other donors' samples.

The CDR3 sequence: CASSILLAQRSLETQYF. The DNA for the CDR3 is TGTGCCAGTAGTATCTTACTAGCGCAAAGAAGTCTCGAGACCCAGTACTTC. The chain joins TRBV19 to TRBJ2-5, with TRBD2 matching over 7 bases. Germline CDR1 LNHDA, CDR2 SQIVND (reference sequence). V shed 3 bases and J 5 bases; nucleotides not matched to a gene: 15. CDR3 length equals 17 residues.

As to this clone: The same CDR3 also results from other DNA sequences found in this sample. The chain combines TRBV5-1 with TRBJ2-5, with D tentatively TRBD1 or TRBD2 (6 bases each). Trimming left V 2 bases short and J 5 bases short, with 10 bases between. The CDR3 is 13 amino acids. The germline V gene has CDR1 SGHRS and CDR2 YFSETQ. The CDR3 nucleotides read TGCGCCAGCAGCTTCGGAGGGGGGGAGACCCAGTACTTC. It yields the protein CASSFGGGETQYF.

This chain connects TRBV15 to TRBJ1-5; TRBD1 aligns across 8 bases. Germline CDR1 and CDR2: LNHNV and YYDKDF (reference sequence). The trim removed 0 bases at V and 6 bases at J, leaving 13 bases unmatched. The CDR3 extends over 18 amino acids. This CDR3 is CATSRDDRRQGAIQPQHF. For the CDR3, the DNA is TGTGCCACCAGCAGAGATGACCGGCGCCAGGGGGCCATTCAGCCCCAGCATTTT.

The CDR3 DNA sequence: TGCGCCAGCAGCCAAGGCCGGGCCCGGGATACGCAGTATTTT. Protein: CASSQGRARDTQYF. The V gene is TRBV4-3, the J gene TRBJ2-3; D gene unclear. V was cut by 1 base and J by 6 bases, with 11 bases left in between. The CDR3 runs to 14 residues. Germline CDR1 reads LGHNA; CDR2 reads YSLEER.

This clone was detected once. J is TRBJ2-5 and V is TRBV30; possibly TRBD2 for D (6 bases). The V gene lost 0 bases and the J gene lost 1 base, with 9 bases spanning the gap. The germline CDR1 and CDR2 sequences are GTSNPN and SVGIG (reference sequence). The CDR3 spans 14 residues. The CDR3 sequence is CAWSVPEGQETQYF. As DNA, the CDR3 is TGTGCCTGGAGTGTACCGGAGGGCCAAGAGACCCAGTACTTC.

The rearrangement links TRBV6-1 to TRBJ2-7, with D possibly TRBD1 on 6 matching bases. The CDR3 covers 14 residues. Trimming took 6 bases from V and 6 from J, leaving 18 bases between them. Germline values: CDR1 MNHNS, CDR2 SASEGT. The CDR3 protein is CASSRGGWGVEQYF. Written as DNA, the CDR3 is TGTGCCAGCAGCAGGGGCGGCTGGGGCGTCGAGCAGTACTTC.

This clone was detected once. The J gene is TRBJ2-7, the V gene TRBV5-1; 7 bases fit TRBD1. V lost 5 bases, J lost 0 bases, and 5 bases stayed unmatched. The CDR3 has 14 amino acids. Germline CDR1 SGHRS, CDR2 YFSETQ. CDR3 sequence (DNA): TGCGCCAGCAGGAACGGACAGGCCTCCTACGAGCAGTACTTC. Translated, it gives CASRNGQASYEQYF.

This chain uses TRBV28 with TRBJ2-7, with 7 nucleotides matching TRBD1. This CDR3 is built from 14 residues. Looked up from germline, CDR1 is MDHEN and CDR2 is SYDVKM. J lost 2 bases, V lost 2 bases, and 3 bases had no gene match. The CDR3 sequence is CASSLVGQAYEQYF. The CDR3 DNA is TGTGCCAGCAGTTTAGTCGGACAGGCCTACGAGCAGTACTTC.

The rearrangement joins TRBV5-1 to TRBJ2-3; D is uncertain. CDR1 and CDR2 from the germline V gene are SGHRS and YFSETQ. Trimming removed 0 bases at V and 0 bases at J, with 11 bases between. The CDR3 totals 16 residues. The DNA of the CDR3 is TGCGCCAGCAGCTTGGCTGGGGTAGTTAGCACAGATACGCAGTATTTT. Translating it yields CASSLAGVVSTDTQYF.

The chain recombines TRBV11-1 with TRBJ2-2, with D possibly matching TRBD1 (6 bases). Trimming shortened V by 1 base and J by 7 bases, and 10 bases separated the two germline ends. This CDR3 is 14 amino acids long. Per the germline V gene, CDR1 is SGHAT and CDR2 is FQDESV (reference sequence). This CDR3 is CASSLEGQLGELFF. The CDR3 DNA follows: TGTGCCAGCAGCTTAGAAGGACAGCTCGGGGAGCTGTTTTTT.

The chain combines TRBV18 with TRBJ2-6; tentatively, D is TRBD1 or TRBD2 (6 bases each). Per the germline V gene, CDR1 is KGHSH and CDR2 is LQKENI. This CDR3 is 20 amino acids long. V was cut by 1 base and J by 0 bases, with 19 bases left in between. The chain's CDR3 is CASSPQVRVGGGSGANVLTF. DNA for the CDR3: TGTGCCAGCTCACCACAAGTTCGGGTAGGAGGGGGCTCTGGGGCCAACGTCCTGACTTTC.

The chain has TRBV27 and TRBJ1-4; 7 nucleotides align to TRBD1. This CDR3 region has 14 residues. After removal of 8 bases from V and 4 bases from J, the junction contained 7 bases not matched to a gene. Germline V gene sequence: CDR1 MNHEY, CDR2 SMNVEV (reference sequence). The CDR3 is CASSGGDSNEKLFF. The CDR3 DNA follows: TGTGCCAGCTCTGGAGGGGACAGTAATGAAAAACTGTTTTTT. The full variable domain, in which reference TRBV27 and TRBJ1-4 provide the parts outside the CDR3, is EAQVTQNPRYLITVTGKKLTVTCSQNMNHEYMSWYRQDPGLGLRQIYYSMNVEVTDKGDVPEGYKVSRKEKRNFPLILESPSPNQTSLYFCASSGGDSNEKLFFGSGTQLSVL.

The chain combines TRBV29-1 with TRBJ2-5; D perhaps matches TRBD2 (5 bases). Germline CDR1 and CDR2: SQVTM and ANQGSEA. The CDR3 is 14 residues long. The germline V and J ends were trimmed by 5 bases and 1 base, with 14 bases remaining between them. The DNA of the CDR3 is TGCAGCGTTCCCTGGACGGGATTCCAAGAGACCCAGTACTTC. The encoded protein is CSVPWTGFQETQYF.

This chain uses TRBV7-9 with TRBJ2-1, with a weak D call TRBD1 (5 bases). CDR1 and CDR2 from the germline V gene are SEHNR and FQNEAQ (reference sequence). Trimming stripped 5 bases from V and 9 bases from J, with 17 bases between. This CDR3 has 14 amino acids. CDR3 nucleotides: TGTGCCAGCAGCCAAGACTTTGGGCAGGGTGAGCAGTTCTTC. Its protein is CASSQDFGQGEQFF.

J is TRBJ2-5 and V is TRBV6-5, with D possibly matching TRBD2 (5 bases). Trimming cost V 8 bases and J 1 base, with 14 bases left between them. The CDR3 has 14 amino acids. CDR1 MNHEY and CDR2 SVGAGI come from the germline V gene. The CDR3 loop reads CASAPGWGQETQYF. DNA of the CDR3: TGTGCCAGCGCTCCGGGGTGGGGCCAAGAGACCCAGTACTTC.

The V call is TRBV7-3, the J call TRBJ2-2, with D possibly matching TRBD1 (6 bases). In germline, CDR1 is SGHTA, CDR2 FQGTGA. The CDR3 covers 13 residues. V was pared by 4 bases and J by 6 bases, with 9 bases between. In nucleotides, the CDR3 is TGTGCCAGCAGCTCCACAGGGTCCGGGGAGCTGTTTTTT. Translation gives CASSSTGSGELFF.

The CDR3 nucleotides are TGTGCCAGCAGTTTAGGGGGGGGGCACCCCTACGAGCAGTACTTC. As protein: CASSLGGGHPYEQYF. The gene calls are TRBV28 and TRBJ2-7; D might be TRBD2 (7 bases). Germline lookup yields CDR1 MDHEN and CDR2 SYDVKM. This CDR3 contains 15 residues. V was cut by 2 bases and J by 2 bases, with 13 bases left in between.

The chain uses TRBV5-4 and TRBJ2-7, with D possibly matching TRBD2 (6 bases). CDR3 size: 16 residues. The germline CDR1 and CDR2 sequences are SGHNT and YYREEE (reference sequence). Trimming stripped 1 base from V and 3 bases from J, with 17 bases between. CDR3 region: CASSLSPLAVVYEQYF. As DNA, the CDR3 is TGTGCCAGCAGCTTGTCGCCACTAGCTGTCGTCTACGAGCAGTACTTC.

The chain uses TRBV29-1 and TRBJ2-4; D unclear. The CDR3 is 13 residues long. Trimming cost V 3 bases and J 1 base, with 7 bases left between them. Germline values: CDR1 SQVTM, CDR2 ANQGSEA. The CDR3 reads CSVESGAKNIQYF. CDR3 nucleotide sequence: TGCAGCGTTGAGTCTGGGGCCAAAAACATTCAGTACTTC.

The chain has TRBV27 and TRBJ2-1; 7 nucleotides line up with TRBD1. This CDR3 has 14 residues. In germline, CDR1 is MNHEY, CDR2 SMNVEV (reference sequence). The junction had 0 bases not matched to a gene; V was cut back by 1 base and J by 3 bases. In DNA form, the CDR3 reads TGTGCCAGCAGTTTATGGGACAGCTACAATGAGCAGTTCTTC. Translating gives CASSLWDSYNEQFF.

The CDR3: CASSEIGGPLRGIQYF. DNA of the CDR3: TGTGCCAGCAGCGAAATCGGGGGTCCTTTGCGGGGCATTCAGTACTTC. The chain carries TRBV21-1 and TRBJ2-4; the table's D call TRBD2 went unverified against the DNA. TRBV21-1 is recorded as a pseudogene. CDR3 size: 16 residues.

This chain joins TRBV2 and TRBJ2-3; possibly TRBD1 or TRBD2 for D (5 bases each). The CDR3 totals 14 residues. V was clipped by 11 bases and J by 0 bases, with 15 bases between them. Germline V gene sequence: CDR1 SNHLY, CDR2 FYNNEI. CDR3 protein: CAANPGPSTDTQYF. CDR3 nucleotide sequence: TGTGCCGCTAACCCGGGACCTAGCACAGATACGCAGTATTTT.

The chain combines TRBV4-1 with TRBJ2-7; D not certain. The V gene's germline CDR1 is MGHRA and CDR2 YSYEKL. V shed 1 base and J shed 3 bases, with 10 bases lying between them. The CDR3 is 14 residues long. Here the CDR3 DNA reads TGCGCCAGCAGCCAAGCGACACCCCTCTACGAGCAGTACTTC. It specifies CASSQATPLYEQYF.

The chain has TRBV10-3 and TRBJ2-1, with D perhaps TRBD1 (5 bases). Looked up from germline, CDR1 is ENHRY and CDR2 is SYGVKD. Trimming took 5 bases from V and 8 from J, leaving 16 bases between them. The length of the CDR3 is 14 residues. In DNA, the CDR3 is TGTGCCATCAGTCAATTTACAGGTCCAGATGAGCAGTTCTTC. Translated: CAISQFTGPDEQFF.

The V and J genes are TRBV7-2 and TRBJ1-2, with 8 bases lining up with TRBD1. Germline V gene lookup returns CDR1 SGHTA and CDR2 FQGNSA. The CDR3 has 13 amino acids. The V gene end was trimmed by 5 bases and the J gene end by 8 bases; junction bases not matched to a gene: 7. CDR3 in DNA: TGTGCCAGCAGCCTGGACAGGGATAAAGGCTACACCTTC. It codes for CASSLDRDKGYTF.

The V gene is TRBV9, the J gene TRBJ2-1; the D gene could be TRBD1 or TRBD2 (5 bases each). Trimming took 3 bases from V and 2 from J, leaving 15 bases between them. The CDR3 has 16 residues. Germline V lookup: CDR1 SGDLS, CDR2 YYNGEE. The CDR3 loop reads CASSEGWGTTYNEQFF. The CDR3 DNA sequence: TGTGCCAGCAGCGAGGGTTGGGGGACCACCTACAATGAGCAGTTCTTC. The complete variable domain, with remaining parts taken from reference TRBV9 and TRBJ2-1, reads DSGVTQTPKHLITATGQRVTLRCSPRSGDLSVYWYQQSLDQGLQFLIQYYNGEERAKGNILERFSAQQFPDLHSELNLSSLELGDSALYFCASSEGWGTTYNEQFFGPGTRLTVL.

The rearrangement uses TRBV9 and TRBJ1-1; perhaps TRBD1 as D (6 bases). The CDR3 contains 14 residues. V was cut by 7 bases and J by 4 bases, with 17 bases left in between. The germline V gene encodes CDR1 SGDLS and CDR2 YYNGEE. CDR3 amino acids: CASARGGAGTEAFF. Here the CDR3 DNA reads TGTGCCAGCGCCCGAGGGGGGGCGGGCACTGAAGCTTTCTTT.

This clone appeared a few times. The rearrangement uses TRBV30 and TRBJ1-1; tentatively, D is TRBD1 (5 bases). V shed 0 bases and J shed 3 bases, with 11 bases lying between them. This CDR3 contains 14 residues. From germline, CDR1 is GTSNPN and CDR2 SVGIG (reference sequence). The CDR3 bases are TGTGCCTGGAGTGTCACCCTAGGGGACACTGAAGCTTTCTTT. It specifies CAWSVTLGDTEAFF. Together with reference TRBV30 and TRBJ1-1, the CDR3 gives the full variable domain: SQTIHQWPATLVQPVGSPLSLECTVEGTSNPNLYWYRQAAGRGLQLLFYSVGIGQISSEVPQNLSASRPQDRQFILSSKKLLLSDSGFYLCAWSVTLGDTEAFFGQGTRLTVV.